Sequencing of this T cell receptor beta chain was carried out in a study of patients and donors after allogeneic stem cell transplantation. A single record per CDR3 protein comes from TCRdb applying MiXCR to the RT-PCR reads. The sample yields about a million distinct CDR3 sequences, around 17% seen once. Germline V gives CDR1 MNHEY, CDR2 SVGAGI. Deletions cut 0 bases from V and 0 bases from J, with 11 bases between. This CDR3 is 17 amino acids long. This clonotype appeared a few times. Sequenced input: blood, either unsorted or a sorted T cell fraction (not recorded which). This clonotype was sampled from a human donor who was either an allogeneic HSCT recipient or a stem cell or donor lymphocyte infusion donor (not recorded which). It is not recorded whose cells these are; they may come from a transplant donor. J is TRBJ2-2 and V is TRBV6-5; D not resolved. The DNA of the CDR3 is TGTGCCAGCAGTTACTCAGTTTCACGATCGAACACCGGGGAGCTGTTTTTT. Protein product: CASSYSVSRSNTGELFF.